At least ten counts were recorded for the clone carrying this TCR beta chain. These data come from a study of breast tumors, draining lymph nodes, adjacent tissues. Breast cancer patients provided tissue from their axillary draining lymph nodes. The CDR3 contains 12 residues. Looked up from germline, CDR1 is LNHDA and CDR2 is SQIVND (reference sequence). V dropped 2 bases and J dropped 5 bases, with 4 bases sitting between them. TCRdb used MiXCR to reprocess the multiplex PCR reads, holding one entry per CDR3 protein. Seen here are 70,000 to 85,000 distinct CDR3 sequences, 15% to 20% observed once, and the top ten hold about 2.5%.

The sequence was collected from a female donor with breast cancer. Some clones in this sample may be carry-over from other donors' samples. Sequences were obtained from axillary lymph node tissue. The gene calls are TRBV19 and TRBJ1-5; D is unresolved. CDR3 protein: CASSIRHQPQHF. The CDR3 coding sequence is TGTGCCAGTAGTATAAGGCATCAGCCCCAGCATTTT.